The 17 T cell receptor beta chains below were found in one sample sequenced in a study of beta chain features in type 1 diabetes (dated by TCRdb to 2016 to 2019). Libraries came from the immunoSEQ multiplex PCR assay. All of the isolated RNA was reverse transcribed with the High Capacity cDNA Reverse Transcription Kit, so expressed TCRB transcripts were sequenced. Not all clones reach the TCRdb copy of this immuneACCESS table, which keeps in-frame sequences only. Checked studies attribute under half of the gap to unresolved V genes and leave the rest unexplained. Recorded for this sample are about 160,000 clones; around 8.4% of them occurred a single time. The ten largest clones represent approximately 0.54% of the sample. No antigen is known for these receptors. Broad study findings and their caveats: In all four CD4+ subsets, TCRB CDR3 length was moderately but significantly shorter in type 1 diabetes patients.

What was sequenced was central memory CD4+ T cells from blood. The receptors come from a woman under 30 with type 1 diabetes.

In this sample, this clone turned up a few times. This sequence joins TRBV11-2 and TRBJ2-5, with TRBD1 matching over 7 bases. The CDR3 is 14 amino acids. Looked up from germline, CDR1 is SGHAT and CDR2 is FQNNGV. V trimming: 5 bases; J trimming: 2 bases; junction bases outside the gene matches: 5. CDR3 bases: TGTGCCAGCAGCCCCGGACAGGCACAAGAGACCCAGTACTTC. Translated, it gives CASSPGQAQETQYF.

This clone has a handful of counts. The CDR3 bases are TGTGCCAGTCGACGAACGCGACTATCGAATGAGCAGTTCTTC. This gives the protein CASRRTRLSNEQFF. V usage is TRBV6-6 and J usage is TRBJ2-1, with D possibly being TRBD2 (5 bases). Trimming shortened V by 9 bases and J by 7 bases, and 19 bases separated the two germline ends. The germline gives CDR1 MNHNY, CDR2 SVGAGI (reference sequence). The CDR3 runs 14 residues.

This clone was seen more than once but under ten times. This sequence joins TRBV29-1 and TRBJ2-1, with 9 positions matching TRBD1. V trimming: 4 bases; J trimming: 6 bases; junction bases outside the gene matches: 4. This CDR3 is built from 13 residues. The germline gives CDR1 SQVTM, CDR2 ANQGSEA. The CDR3 sequence: CSVVRQGGNEQFF. DNA of the CDR3: TGCAGCGTTGTCCGACAGGGGGGCAATGAGCAGTTCTTC.

J is TRBJ2-3 and V is TRBV7-6; 8 bases match TRBD1. After removal of 6 bases from V and 0 bases from J, the junction contained 8 bases not matched to a gene. Germline V CDR1 and CDR2: SGHVS, FNYEAQ. The CDR3 sequence is 16 residues long. CDR3 nucleotide sequence: TGTGCCAGCAGAGAACAGGGGGGCCCTAGCACAGATACGCAGTATTTT. Protein product: CASREQGGPSTDTQYF.

V gene TRBV9 combines with J gene TRBJ2-5; no clear D gene. The germline CDR1 and CDR2 sequences are SGDLS and YYNGEE. The CDR3 is 14 residues long. V lost 0 bases, J lost 0 bases, and 6 bases lay in between. The CDR3 DNA is TGTGCCAGCAGCGTAGGGGCTTACCAAGAGACCCAGTACTTC. Translated: CASSVGAYQETQYF. The full variable domain, with the rest looked up from reference TRBV9 and TRBJ2-5, is DSGVTQTPKHLITATGQRVTLRCSPRSGDLSVYWYQQSLDQGLQFLIQYYNGEERAKGNILERFSAQQFPDLHSELNLSSLELGDSALYFCASSVGAYQETQYFGPGTRLLVL.

The rearrangement links TRBV5-1 to TRBJ1-3; TRBD1 aligns across 9 bases. CDR3 length: 13 amino acids. Trimming took 4 bases from V and 8 from J; bases not matched to a gene: 4. The germline gives CDR1 SGHRS, CDR2 YFSETQ. CDR3 region: CASSGTGTDTIYF. DNA of the CDR3: TGCGCCAGCAGCGGGACAGGGACAGACACCATATATTTT.

In its sample, this clone was seen a few times. The V gene is TRBV5-1, the J gene TRBJ1-2, with D perhaps matching TRBD1 (6 bases). CDR3 length equals 15 residues. The V end lost 3 bases, the J end lost 2 bases, and 14 bases lay between the germline ends. Germline V gives CDR1 SGHRS, CDR2 YFSETQ. CDR3: CASSSDVTGNYGYTF. CDR3 sequence (DNA): TGCGCCAGCAGCTCGGATGTAACAGGGAACTATGGCTACACCTTC. The entire variable domain, with the rest obtained from reference TRBV5-1 and TRBJ1-2, is as follows: KAGVTQTPRYLIKTRGQQVTLSCSPISGHRSVSWYQQTPGQGLQFLFEYFSETQRNKGNFPGRFSGRQFSNSRSEMNVSTLELGDSALYLCASSSDVTGNYGYTFGSGTRLTVV.

In DNA form, the CDR3 reads TGTGCCAGCAGCCCAAAGCCGTCAGGGGGGATGGGGAACACTGAAGCTTTCTTT. Translated: CASSPKPSGGMGNTEAFF. The chain combines TRBV7-9 with TRBJ1-1, with TRBD1 matching 7 bases. The junction had 16 bases not matched to a gene; V was cut back by 5 bases and J by 1 base. Germline-derived CDR1 and CDR2 are SEHNR and FQNEAQ (reference sequence). The CDR3 runs to 18 residues.

This clone was seen a handful of times. This chain uses TRBV23-1 with TRBJ1-5; D ambiguous. TRBV23-1 qualifies as an ORF whose function is uncertain. The CDR3 has 15 amino acids. V gave up 6 bases and J gave up 1 base, with 13 bases separating them. CDR3 loop: CASRLCRGSNQPQHF. As DNA, the CDR3 is TGCGCCAGCAGACTTTGTCGGGGAAGCAATCAGCCCCAGCATTTT.

The V call is TRBV25-1, the J call TRBJ1-2; D gene unclear. The V gene's germline CDR1 is MGHDK and CDR2 SYGVNS. This CDR3 contains 12 residues. CDR3 region: CAATAGNYGYTF. The CDR3, as DNA: TGTGCTGCGACGGCAGGAAACTATGGCTACACCTTC.

A few counts support this clone. The V gene is TRBV18, the J gene TRBJ1-1; tentative D call: TRBD1 (5 bases). Trimming stripped 8 bases from V and 2 bases from J, with 18 bases between. The CDR3 has 15 residues. The germline V gene encodes CDR1 KGHSH and CDR2 LQKENI. The CDR3 DNA sequence: TGTGCCAGCCTAATTTGGACATCGGGTAACACTGAAGCTTTCTTT. Protein product: CASLIWTSGNTEAFF.

Remarks on this clone: Other nucleotide sequences from this sample produce the same CDR3. J is TRBJ1-4 and V is TRBV7-9; 10 bases match TRBD1. The germline CDR1 and CDR2 sequences are SEHNR and FQNEAQ (reference sequence). The trim removed 5 bases at V and 7 bases at J, leaving 4 bases unmatched. The CDR3 totals 14 residues. CDR3 bases: TGTGCCAGCAGCCCCGGACAGGGGGGTGAAAAACTGTTTTTT. The encoded protein is CASSPGQGGEKLFF.

This clone appeared a few times. The junction departs from germline at one end; a sequencing error may be responsible. The chain uses TRBV7-2 and TRBJ2-1, with 11 bases aligning to TRBD2. CDR3 length: 13 residues. From germline, CDR1 is SGHTA and CDR2 FQGNSA. CDR3 nucleotide sequence: TGTGCCAGCAGCGTCACCCCTCAGACTAGCGGGATCTTC. Protein product: CASSVTPQTSGIF.

This chain connects TRBV9 to TRBJ1-2; D call uncertain. Trimming took 4 bases from V and 4 from J, leaving 17 bases between them. Germline V lookup: CDR1 SGDLS, CDR2 YYNGEE. The CDR3 totals 15 residues. CDR3 sequence: CASSLTDAHVYGYTF. CDR3 in DNA: TGTGCCAGCAGCCTCACAGACGCCCACGTCTATGGCTACACCTTC.

The rearrangement uses TRBV28 and TRBJ2-2, with D possibly matching TRBD2 (6 bases). V was clipped by 7 bases and J by 8 bases, with 20 bases between them. This CDR3 is 15 amino acids long. CDR1 and CDR2 from the germline V gene are MDHEN and SYDVKM. The CDR3 DNA is TGTGCCAGCATTCCCGGGACTCGAGCCCCGGGGGAGCTGTTTTTT. It translates to CASIPGTRAPGELFF.

The chain couples TRBV7-2 to TRBJ2-7; the D gene is possibly TRBD1 (5 bases). V was pared by 1 base and J by 0 bases, with 7 bases between. The CDR3 length is 14 residues. The V gene's germline CDR1 is SGHTA and CDR2 FQGNSA. CDR3 coding DNA: TGTGCCAGCAGCTTAGAACAGGACTCCTACGAGCAGTACTTC. This gives the protein CASSLEQDSYEQYF.

This clone was picked up a small number of times. V usage is TRBV28 and J usage is TRBJ2-5, with D tentatively TRBD1 (6 bases). The CDR3 length is 13 residues. Germline assignment: CDR1 MDHEN and CDR2 SYDVKM. V shed 3 bases and J shed 9 bases, with 14 bases lying between them. CDR3 sequence: CASSLLTEGAQYF. The DNA of the CDR3 is TGTGCCAGCAGTTTGTTAACCGAGGGGGCCCAGTACTTC.